The subject of this entry is one T cell receptor (beta chain). It lacks a known antigen. Base qualities were left out, and no much larger clone turns up one base away. The cohort was made up of 650 to 700 healthy bone marrow donors. At the time of sampling, all cohort members were nominally healthy, though unrecorded immune exposures were likely present. CMV serostatus was positive for about 290 and negative for 352 of the 666 cohort members, and was not recorded for this donor. Each donor provided a peripheral blood sample, and peripheral blood mononuclear cells were used for TCR beta sequencing. Genomic DNA was extracted from the blood cell samples with the Qiagen DNeasy Blood Extraction Kit. The source of the sample is a study of cytomegalovirus exposure and HLA in healthy donors (dated by TCRdb to about 2017). With regard to the full study: According to an earlier analysis of around 600 of the donors, about 170 million T cells yielded over 90 million unique TCR beta sequences and about 300 Gb of sequence data. Approximately 300 gigabases of sequencing data and around 85 million unique TCR sequences made up an early release that covered approximately 700 HLA-typed donors. Among the roughly 400 genotyped donors, approximately 76% belonged to the genetic ancestry cluster associated with self-reported Caucasian donors. The study aimed to test whether signatures of past pathogen exposure could be identified by cataloging public T cell receptors. The study used immunosequencing to profile the T cell repertoires of hundreds of subjects and linked those repertoires to cytomegalovirus serostatus. Along with the approximately 700-subject first cohort, a separate validation cohort of over a hundred different subjects was used. To predict cytomegalovirus infection status, the study brought together high-throughput TCR immunosequencing, statistical association of individual TCRs with disease status, and machine learning. A later analysis re-analyzed previously published TCR beta repertoires from roughly 630 donors and added high-resolution HLA genotyping to study TCR occurrence patterns. Rather than using new phenotypic data, the later analysis identified candidate immune exposures from TCR beta sequences and from how often those sequences occurred across donors. An earlier analysis of nearly 600 of the donors applied high-throughput TCR beta sequencing to assess whether each TCR beta V gene segment acted as functional or pseudogenic. Donor age, sex, ethnicity and CMV serostatus were compiled alongside the repertoire data. A later genetic analysis took genome-wide SNP genotypes for about 60% of the roughly 670 donors and used that subset as a discovery cohort. Every repertoire in the discovery cohort had been generated on one and the same sequencing platform. Class I and class II HLA loci were covered by the typing at four-digit resolution. Typing coverage differed by locus: A, B, C, DRB1 and DQB1 were typed in roughly 629-640 donors, DQA1 in 522, DPA1 in 600 to 610, and DPB1 in just under 490. Four to six DR-DQ haplotypes were handled as single units for association and clustering, since linkage in the cohort was strong. On average, about 200,000 unique TCR beta nucleotide sequences were sequenced per donor among 398 genotyped donors of the cohort, with about 17% of those sequences being non-productive.

The library was prepared using the immunoSEQ multiplex PCR assay. A mixture of 60 forward primers for TCR Vbeta segments and 13 reverse primers for TCR Jbeta segments was used in the multiplex PCR. A multiplex PCR assay on genomic DNA amplified the CDR3 region of rearranged TCR beta genes. The amplified TCR beta libraries were sequenced on the Illumina HiSeq System as 87-base-pair reads. For the original study's pipeline: A later analysis counted tens of millions of unique TCR beta chains across the 650 to 800 repertoires, and 10 million to 12 million of these chains were shared by at least two donors. A nearest-neighbor algorithm error-corrected the raw reads and collapsed the reads into unique sequences, merging closely related sequences to remove PCR and sequencing errors. To assign V, D and J gene segments, CDR3 sequences were aligned to IMGT reference sequences. For a sequence to be retained, a match of at least six nucleotides was required to both a V gene segment and a J gene segment. Rearrangements were classified as productive when the CDR3 lacked stop codons and remained in frame with V and J, and all other rearrangements were classified as non-productive. Following IMGT convention, CDR3 was defined as the stretch from the second conserved V-encoded cysteine up to the conserved J-encoded phenylalanine. The earlier analysis of 587 of the donors excluded sequences that lacked an unambiguous match to a single V gene segment. An earlier analysis of 587 of the donors called V segments functional above 56.7% productive rearrangements and segregating when the between-donor standard deviation exceeded 5%. A statistical classification framework was built to diagnose cytomegalovirus status from the catalog of TCR beta chain sequences. In a later analysis, V and J genes were assigned by comparing TCR nucleotide sequences against IMGT/GENE-DB human TR gene sequences. Using the TCRdist pipeline, a later analysis assigned CDR3 sequences along with most-parsimonious VDJ recombination scenarios. A later analysis defined each TCR beta chain by its CDR3 amino acid sequence plus V-gene family, and excluded reads lacking a unique V-gene family. In a later analysis, 450 to 600 highly shared, low-generation-probability nucleotide sequences were removed to address suspected cross-contamination and a sequencing artifact. A later analysis calculated a clonal expansion index for each public chain from normalized within-repertoire ranks of inferred template counts. In a later analysis, generation probabilities were computed using a VDJ recombination model fitted to out-of-frame rearrangements, and the results were checked against IGoR. Hypergeometric tests were used in a later analysis to score TCR-TCR, TCR-HLA and TCR-CMV co-occurrence, with a repertoire-size bias correction applied to the TCR pairs. False discovery rates were estimated in a later analysis by permuting HLA or CMV assignments 20 times. A later analysis grouped co-occurring TCRs with DBSCAN, adding TCRdist sequence similarity when clustering within HLA-allele-positive subsets. Repertoires with fewer than 30,000 or more than 120,000 public chains were left out of co-occurrence clustering, as were roughly five repertoires with anomalous nucleotide sharing. TCRdb holds this immuneACCESS table with in-frame rearrangements only. Some clones are missing; in checked studies, unresolved V genes explain under half, and the rest has no known cause. That table gives V, J and clone size, and the DNA gave D and trimming. Counted in this sample were about 130,000 clones; about 80% of them appeared once. Approximately 1% of the sample comes from the top ten.

V and J are truncated by 11 bases and 1 base respectively, leaving an intervening sequence of 14 bases. The CDR3 has 13 amino acids, counting the end cysteine and phenylalanine. Just the 39-base CDR3 DNA is kept, in frame starting at base 1. CDR1 and CDR2, per the germline V gene (reference sequence), are MNHNY and SVGAGI. The study at large found these results: It was suggested by the authors that the approach could potentially be generalized to other disease states and immunological phenotypes. Compared with the approximately 710-donor mean, donors in an Asian-associated ancestry cluster had fewer N-insertions in productive TCRs, according to a later genetic analysis. Most TCR sequences were seen in very few donors, while some public TCRs were found in many individuals. When HLA alleles, especially DR and DQ, strongly co-occurred, TCR associations were difficult to assign to individual alleles. In a later analysis, HLA-associated TCR beta chains were found to be more clonally expanded and to have lower generation probabilities than equally common non-associated chains. At a false discovery rate of 0.05, a later analysis linked 16,951 TCR beta sequences to specific HLA alleles. In an earlier analysis of approximately 600 of the donors, most TCR beta V segments were observed in productive rearrangements about 87% or about 30% of the time, broadly matching IMGT annotations. Linkage disequilibrium might explain the correlated functional status among segregating V segments, but an unknown experimental factor could not be ruled out. According to a later analysis, TCR association rates differed among HLA loci, with DRB1 alleles showing the most associated TCRs and HLA-C alleles showing the fewest. Cytomegalovirus status was reported to be diagnosed by the classifier with high specificity and sensitivity in both the original and validation cohorts. In vitro tests confirmed that a few of the cytomegalovirus-associated TCR beta chains recognize cytomegalovirus antigens. In a later analysis, most CMV-associated TCR beta chains were found to appear HLA-restricted, with HLA associations seemingly driven largely by CMV exposure. A cluster of highly shared sequence variants was judged likely to be a technical artifact of the sequencing pipeline. The only immune exposure information available for the cohort was CMV serostatus. HLA typing was unavailable for some donors at each locus, so association tests used only the typed subset. Presence/absence analyses assumed roughly uniform sequencing depth across donors, an assumption that may not hold. A further reported finding was that TCR beta sequences accurately predicted the HLA-A and HLA-B alleles for most subjects in the first cohort. V-gene and J-gene trimming of TCR beta chains was associated with a missense DCLRE1C variant in a later genetic analysis, and the association was replicated in an independent cohort. Some IMGT-functional V segments, including TRBV6-2 and TRBV6-3, could not be told apart with the 87-base-pair reads, so those segments were excluded. A later analysis reported that several top co-occurrence clusters appeared linked to parvovirus B19, influenza, CMV and Epstein-Barr virus. Because counts were too low, some 16 rarely observed V segments, including chromosome 9 orphons, were excluded from the earlier analysis of some 540 of the donors. In the study, around 150 TCR beta chains were listed as associated with cytomegalovirus. In this cohort, only TCR beta chains were sequenced, and detectable features were limited by the absence of alpha or paired-chain data.

Recombination linked TRBV6-6 to TRBJ1-1; the D gene is unclear. The receptor was derived from a human donor in good health. What was sequenced was PBMCs. Read as DNA, the sequence is TGTGCCCACCTCTACGGGGAGAACACTGAAGCTTTCTTT. Its translation reads: CAHLYGENTEAFF.